Described below is a single T cell receptor beta chain sequence and its context. Antigen: not known. Three rounds of nested PCR, following a modified ARM-PCR protocol, produced the TCRbeta library. TCRdb reprocessed the multiplex PCR reads with MiXCR, giving one entry per CDR3 protein. The sample includes tens of thousands of distinct CDR3 sequences, under 70% of them seen just once. Germline CDR1 MDHEN, CDR2 SYDVKM. CDR3 length equals 13 residues. This sample is drawn from a study of tumor and adjacent non-tumor tissue in lung cancer. Study summary: There were fewer than 15 adenocarcinoma, a couple of squamous cell carcinoma and 1 small cell lung cancer cases.

RNA was extracted from bulk tissue without any cell sorting. The study's findings and limits: In normal lung, the top 100 clones were significantly more dominant than in tumor.

The rearrangement joins TRBV28 to TRBJ2-7; possibly TRBD1 for D (6 bases). The sample taken for sequencing was lung tumor tissue. The clonotype was recovered from a woman in her seventies with non-small cell lung cancer. The CDR3 region is CTSSPGAAYEQYF. As DNA, the CDR3 is TGTACAAGCAGCCCAGGGGCAGCCTACGAGCAGTACTTC.